The clone carrying this T cell receptor beta chain was seen once. This entry is derived from a study of blood T cell repertoires in COVID-19. On the study more broadly: Researchers got acute and convalescent COVID-19 samples from the United States, Italy and Spain. PBMCs, B-cell-depleted T cells, or T cells were the source of the cDNA or gDNA that made up the material.

Germline V CDR1 and CDR2: GTSNPN, SVGIG (reference sequence). The CDR3 has 14 amino acids. The J segment lost 9 bases and the V segment lost 3 bases, leaving 11 bases of the junction unmatched. Libraries were prepared by immunoSEQ multiplex PCR; TCRdb keeps only in-frame clonotypes and omits some of them. Among about 64,000 clones, 75% to 85% were seen once, and the ten largest hold over 9.5%. The sequencing sample was made of peripheral blood. This clonotype was sampled from a human donor in a cohort sampled during active COVID-19. V gene TRBV30 combines with J gene TRBJ2-5; the match to TRBD2 covers 9 bases. In DNA form, the CDR3 reads TGTGCCTGGAGGGCTAGCGGGGTGCCCTTGGCCCAGTACTTC. Its translation is CAWRASGVPLAQYF.